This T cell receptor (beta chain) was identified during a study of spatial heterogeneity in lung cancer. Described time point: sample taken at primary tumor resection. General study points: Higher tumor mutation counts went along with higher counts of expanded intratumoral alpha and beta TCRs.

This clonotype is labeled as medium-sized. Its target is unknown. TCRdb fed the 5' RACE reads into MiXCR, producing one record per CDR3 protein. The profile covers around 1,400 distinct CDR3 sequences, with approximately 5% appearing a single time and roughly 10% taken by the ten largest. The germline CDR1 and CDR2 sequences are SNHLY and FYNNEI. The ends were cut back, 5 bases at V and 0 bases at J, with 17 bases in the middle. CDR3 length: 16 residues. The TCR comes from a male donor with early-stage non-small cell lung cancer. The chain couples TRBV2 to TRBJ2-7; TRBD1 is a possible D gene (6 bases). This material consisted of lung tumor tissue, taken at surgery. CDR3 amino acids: CASSTFWDNFSYEQYF. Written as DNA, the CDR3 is TGTGCCAGCAGTACGTTCTGGGACAACTTCTCCTACGAGCAGTACTTC. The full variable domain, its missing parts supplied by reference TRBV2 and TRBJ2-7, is EPEVTQTPSHQVTQMGQEVILRCVPISNHLYFYWYRQILGQKVEFLVSFYNNEISEKSEIFDDQFSVERPDGSNFTLKIRSTKLEDSAMYFCASSTFWDNFSYEQYFGPGTRLTVT.